Presented here are 6 T cell receptor beta chains from one specimen sequenced in a study of T cell responses to AZD1222 COVID-19 vaccine. Assay: immunoSEQ multiplex PCR; the TCRdb copy retains only in-frame clones and omits some. The sample lists roughly 120,000 clones, around 85% occurring once. The starting material was peripheral blood, obtained on day 0 of AZD1222 vaccination. The receptors were sampled from an adult in good health.

The chain is built from TRBV4-2 and TRBJ1-1, with TRBD1 matching 8 bases. The CDR3 consists of 18 residues. V shed 0 bases and J 4 bases; nucleotides not matched to a gene: 13. Germline CDR1 and CDR2: LGHNA and YNFKEQ. CDR3 sequence: CASSQEFWGQGAGTEAFF. CDR3 sequence (DNA): TGTGCCAGCAGCCAAGAGTTTTGGGGCCAGGGGGCGGGCACTGAAGCTTTCTTT.

The J gene is TRBJ1-5, the V gene TRBV18; tentative D call: TRBD1 (6 bases). The CDR3 sequence is 14 residues long. Per the germline V gene, CDR1 is KGHSH and CDR2 is LQKENI. The germline V and J ends were trimmed by 3 bases and 5 bases, with 11 bases remaining between them. In nucleotides, the CDR3 is TGTGCCAGCTCACCCCAGGGGTTGGATCAGCCCCAGCATTTT. Its protein is CASSPQGLDQPQHF.

J is TRBJ2-6 and V is TRBV4-3; unclear D gene. The CDR3 runs to 16 residues. V was clipped by 5 bases and J by 0 bases, with 11 bases between them. Germline V CDR1 and CDR2: LGHNA, YSLEER. As DNA, the CDR3 is TGCGCCAGCAGCGTGAGTCCTGGCTCTGGGGCCAACGTCCTGACTTTC. Amino acids: CASSVSPGSGANVLTF.

The chain links TRBV11-2 to TRBJ2-5; TRBD2 matches 8 bases. V trimming: 5 bases; J trimming: 1 base; junction bases outside the gene matches: 12. This CDR3 spans 17 amino acids. The V gene's germline CDR1 is SGHAT and CDR2 FQNNGV. CDR3 sequence: CASSIRTGRGAQETQYF. The CDR3 region has the DNA TGTGCCAGCAGCATTAGGACGGGGCGGGGGGCCCAAGAGACCCAGTACTTC.

The V call is TRBV6-1, the J call TRBJ2-2; 11 bases align to TRBD1. The CDR3 spans 18 residues. Trimming at V came to 2 bases and at J to 5 bases, leaving 10 bases not matched to a gene. CDR1 MNHNS and CDR2 SASEGT come from the germline V gene. CDR3 in amino acids: CASSEISRGQGATGELFF. The DNA for the CDR3 is TGTGCCAGCAGTGAAATTTCGAGAGGACAGGGGGCTACCGGGGAGCTGTTTTTT.

The chain couples TRBV7-9 to TRBJ1-5; TRBD1 matches 7 bases. Trimming at V came to 1 base and at J to 4 bases, leaving 16 bases not matched to a gene. The germline V gene encodes CDR1 SEHNR and CDR2 FQNEAQ (reference sequence). CDR3 length: 19 amino acids. DNA of the CDR3: TGTGCCAGCAGCTTAGTCCAGGGGGTTGGAGGATTGGAAAATCAGCCCCAGCATTTT. This gives the protein CASSLVQGVGGLENQPQHF.